This is a list of T cell receptor beta chains from one sample in a study of Ad26.COV2.S vaccination and SARS-CoV-2 variants. Profiling relied on immunoSEQ multiplex PCR, and the TCRdb table lists in-frame clones only, not all of them. Here the sample spans 320,000 or so clones, roughly 90% being singletons. The source was peripheral blood, collected in a trial of Ad26.COV2.S vaccine versus placebo. The receptors derive from a person aged 18-65 years who received the Ad26.COV2.S COVID-19 vaccine or a placebo. Each CDR3 is given with its conserved first and last residue. The D gene is left open where the match is weak. Some rows mark clone size as missing; the rest say once, few, many or name a class of expanded clone.

v_call: TRBV6-5; clone_size: few; j_call: TRBJ1-4; d_call: -; cdr3_nt: TGTGCCAGCAGTCCACAGGCCTGGGAAAAACTGTTTTTT; cdr3_aa: CASSPQAWEKLFF
v_call: TRBV7-2; clone_size: -; j_call: TRBJ1-2; d_call: -; cdr3_nt: TGTGCCAGCAGCTTAGGACTGGGCAGGGTCTATGGCTACACCTTC; cdr3_aa: CASSLGLGRVYGYTF
v_call: TRBV3-1/TRBV3-2; clone_size: -; j_call: TRBJ2-3; d_call: TRBD2; cdr3_nt: TGTGCCAGCAGCCAACTAGCGGATACAGATACGCAGTATTTT; cdr3_aa: CASSQLADTDTQYF
v_call: TRBV21-1; clone_size: -; j_call: TRBJ1-1; d_call: -; cdr3_nt: TGTGCCAGCCTGGACGTTACAAGACTGGCTTTCTTT; cdr3_aa: CASLDVTRLAFF
v_call: TRBV5-1; clone_size: few; j_call: TRBJ1-2; d_call: TRBD1; cdr3_nt: TGCGCCAGCAGCTTTGAGACTTTCAGGGACAGGATGCTTGGTGGCTACACCTTC; cdr3_aa: CASSFETFRDRMLGGYTF
v_call: TRBV11-2; clone_size: -; j_call: TRBJ2-3; d_call: -; cdr3_nt: TGTGCCAGCAGCCAAGTAGATACGCAGTATTTT; cdr3_aa: CASSQVDTQYF
v_call: TRBV7-2; clone_size: -; j_call: TRBJ1-1; d_call: -; cdr3_nt: TGTGCCAGCATAGGGAATCCGAACACTGAAGCTTTCTTT; cdr3_aa: CASIGNPNTEAFF
v_call: TRBV9; clone_size: -; j_call: TRBJ1-1; d_call: -; cdr3_nt: TGTGCCAGCAGCGTAGGGCAGGGAGGCACTGAAGCTTTCTTT; cdr3_aa: CASSVGQGGTEAFF
v_call: TRBV6-2/TRBV6-3; clone_size: -; j_call: TRBJ1-2; d_call: -; cdr3_nt: TGTGCCAGCAGCGACCGGGGTAGGGACTTGGCCTATGGCTACACCTTC; cdr3_aa: CASSDRGRDLAYGYTF
v_call: TRBV9; clone_size: -; j_call: TRBJ2-3; d_call: TRBD1; cdr3_nt: TGTGCCAGCAGCGTAGCTGGGGACAGGGGGCAAACGCAGTATTTT; cdr3_aa: CASSVAGDRGQTQYF
v_call: TRBV5-8; clone_size: few; j_call: TRBJ1-6; d_call: -; cdr3_nt: TGTGCCAGCAGCTTGGCAGGGGAACTGCCACCCCTCCACTTT; cdr3_aa: CASSLAGELPPLHF
v_call: TRBV7-9; clone_size: -; j_call: TRBJ2-3; d_call: -; cdr3_nt: TGTGCCAGCAGCTTAGCAGGGGCCAGCACAGATACGCAGTATTTT; cdr3_aa: CASSLAGASTDTQYF
v_call: TRBV5-4; clone_size: -; j_call: TRBJ1-2; d_call: -; cdr3_nt: TGTGCCAGCGGCGGGACACCTTCCGACTATGGCTACACCTTC; cdr3_aa: CASGGTPSDYGYTF
v_call: TRBV19; clone_size: -; j_call: TRBJ1-5; d_call: -; cdr3_nt: TGTGCCAGTAGTATATGGTCGGACACTGGACAGCCCCAGCATTTT; cdr3_aa: CASSIWSDTGQPQHF
v_call: TRBV5-4; clone_size: -; j_call: TRBJ2-7; d_call: -; cdr3_nt: TGTGCCAGCAGCCCTTCCGGCGGGACTTCCTACGAGCAGTACTTC; cdr3_aa: CASSPSGGTSYEQYF
v_call: TRBV9; clone_size: few; j_call: TRBJ1-3; d_call: -; cdr3_nt: TGTGCCAGCAGCGTAGACGGTGGAAACACCATATATTTT; cdr3_aa: CASSVDGGNTIYF
v_call: TRBV28; clone_size: -; j_call: TRBJ1-1; d_call: -; cdr3_nt: TGTGCCAGCGATGGGGGGCACACTGAAGCTTTCTTT; cdr3_aa: CASDGGHTEAFF
v_call: TRBV14; clone_size: -; j_call: TRBJ2-2; d_call: -; cdr3_nt: TGTGCCAGCAGCCACGCCCGGGGGCTCGGGGAGCTGTTTTTT; cdr3_aa: CASSHARGLGELFF
v_call: TRBV19; clone_size: -; j_call: TRBJ1-4; d_call: -; cdr3_nt: TGTGCCAGTAGCGGACAGATTAATGAAAAACTGTTTTTT; cdr3_aa: CASSGQINEKLFF
v_call: TRBV19; clone_size: -; j_call: TRBJ1-1; d_call: TRBD1; cdr3_nt: TGTGCCAGTAGTATAGCCCCGGGACAGGGGGAGGTTTCTGAAGCTTTCTTT; cdr3_aa: CASSIAPGQGEVSEAFF
v_call: TRBV6-6; clone_size: -; j_call: TRBJ1-5; d_call: TRBD1; cdr3_nt: TGTGCCAGCAGTCCCCCGGGACAGCCTCAGCCCCAGCATTTT; cdr3_aa: CASSPPGQPQPQHF
v_call: TRBV27; clone_size: -; j_call: TRBJ2-1; d_call: -; cdr3_nt: TGTGCCAGCAGTTTATCGGGGCTAGTTGTTGGTGAGCAGTTCTTC; cdr3_aa: CASSLSGLVVGEQFF
v_call: TRBV4-3; clone_size: -; j_call: TRBJ2-2; d_call: TRBD2; cdr3_nt: TGCGCCAGCAGCCGCGAGACTAGCGGGGGGGCCGGGGAGCTGTTTTTT; cdr3_aa: CASSRETSGGAGELFF
v_call: TRBV27; clone_size: once; j_call: TRBJ2-2; d_call: -; cdr3_nt: TGTGCCAGCACCTGGGGGCTGTCGGACGGGGAGCTGTTTTTT; cdr3_aa: CASTWGLSDGELFF
v_call: TRBV5-6; clone_size: -; j_call: TRBJ2-7; d_call: -; cdr3_nt: TGTGCCAGCAGCTTGGCCGTAGCTTCCTACGAGCAGTACTTC; cdr3_aa: CASSLAVASYEQYF
v_call: TRBV2; clone_size: -; j_call: TRBJ2-2; d_call: TRBD1; cdr3_nt: TGTGCCAGCAGTCCAGGGGGCGGCACCGGGGAGCTGTTTTTT; cdr3_aa: CASSPGGGTGELFF
v_call: TRBV20-1; clone_size: once; j_call: TRBJ1-1; d_call: -; cdr3_nt: TGCAGTGCTAGAAACAGGGACGAAGCTTTCTTT; cdr3_aa: CSARNRDEAFF
v_call: TRBV13; clone_size: once; j_call: TRBJ2-5; d_call: -; cdr3_nt: TGTGCCAGCAGCGTAGGAGAGACCCAGTACTTC; cdr3_aa: CASSVGETQYF
v_call: TRBV5-1; clone_size: -; j_call: TRBJ1-2; d_call: TRBD1; cdr3_nt: TGCGCCAGCAGCTTTTCACAGGGGGAGGATGGCTACACCTTC; cdr3_aa: CASSFSQGEDGYTF
v_call: TRBV10-3; clone_size: -; j_call: TRBJ1-2; d_call: TRBD1; cdr3_nt: TGTGCCATCAGTGATCCGGGACAGTCTTACGACGGCTACACCTTC; cdr3_aa: CAISDPGQSYDGYTF
v_call: TRBV7-2; clone_size: few; j_call: TRBJ1-2; d_call: -; cdr3_nt: TGTGCCAGCAGCCCCCCTTTTGGCAGGCTGACTAACTATGGCTACACCTTC; cdr3_aa: CASSPPFGRLTNYGYTF
v_call: TRBV24-1; clone_size: -; j_call: TRBJ2-1; d_call: -; cdr3_nt: TGTGCCACCAGTGATTCCTGGACAGCTACATACAATGAGCAGTTCTTC; cdr3_aa: CATSDSWTATYNEQFF
v_call: TRBV5-1; clone_size: -; j_call: TRBJ2-1; d_call: -; cdr3_nt: TGCGCCAGCAGCTCCAATGACTTGTCGAGCTCCTACAATGAGCAGTTCTTC; cdr3_aa: CASSSNDLSSSYNEQFF
v_call: TRBV2; clone_size: -; j_call: TRBJ1-1; d_call: -; cdr3_nt: TGTGCCAGCACAGAGGGGATCATGAACACTGAAGCTTTCTTT; cdr3_aa: CASTEGIMNTEAFF
v_call: TRBV6-2/TRBV6-3; clone_size: once; j_call: TRBJ1-1; d_call: -; cdr3_nt: TGTGCCAGCAGTTTCGGGAGTACGGCCACTGAAGCTTTCTTT; cdr3_aa: CASSFGSTATEAFF
v_call: TRBV7-8; clone_size: once; j_call: TRBJ2-1; d_call: TRBD2; cdr3_nt: TGTGCCAGCAGCTTAGTGGGGGGGGTAAGGAATGAGCAGTTCTTC; cdr3_aa: CASSLVGGVRNEQFF
v_call: TRBV5-1; clone_size: -; j_call: TRBJ2-5; d_call: TRBD2; cdr3_nt: TGCGCCAGCAGCTTGAGTAGCGGGAGTGGGGAGACCCAGTACTTC; cdr3_aa: CASSLSSGSGETQYF
v_call: TRBV7-9; clone_size: -; j_call: TRBJ2-5; d_call: -; cdr3_nt: TGTGCCAGCAGCTTAAGGGGACTCCAAGAGACCCAGTACTTC; cdr3_aa: CASSLRGLQETQYF
v_call: TRBV5-1; clone_size: -; j_call: TRBJ2-3; d_call: TRBD2; cdr3_nt: TGCGCCAGCAGCGTAGCGGGGAAATCAGCAGATACGCAGTATTTT; cdr3_aa: CASSVAGKSADTQYF
v_call: TRBV18; clone_size: -; j_call: TRBJ1-1; d_call: -; cdr3_nt: TGTGCCAGCTCACCGGGGGTGACCGTGAACACTGAAGCTTTCTTT; cdr3_aa: CASSPGVTVNTEAFF
v_call: TRBV10-3; clone_size: once; j_call: TRBJ1-1; d_call: TRBD1; cdr3_nt: TGTGCCATCCAACAGGGGTCGACGAACACTGAAGCTTTCTTT; cdr3_aa: CAIQQGSTNTEAFF
v_call: TRBV4-1; clone_size: -; j_call: TRBJ2-3; d_call: -; cdr3_nt: TGCGCCAGCAGCCTCCGGAACCCCTTGACAGATACGCAGTATTTT; cdr3_aa: CASSLRNPLTDTQYF